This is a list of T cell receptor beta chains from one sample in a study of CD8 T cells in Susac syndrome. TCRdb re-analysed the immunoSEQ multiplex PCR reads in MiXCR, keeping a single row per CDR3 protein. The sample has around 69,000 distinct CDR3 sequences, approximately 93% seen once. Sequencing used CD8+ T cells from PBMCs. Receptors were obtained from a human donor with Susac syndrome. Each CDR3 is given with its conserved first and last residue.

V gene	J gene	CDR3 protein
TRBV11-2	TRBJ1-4	CASSLEGLRRGEKLFF
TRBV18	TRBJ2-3	CASSPVSTDTQYF
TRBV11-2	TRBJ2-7	CASSLVYRTSGTPGNEQYF
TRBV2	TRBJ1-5	CASREQVDQPQHF
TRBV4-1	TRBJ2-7	CASSQAGYTYEQYF
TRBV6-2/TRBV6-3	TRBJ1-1	CASSRDRRTGTEAFF
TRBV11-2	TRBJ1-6	CASSSERDGYSPLHF
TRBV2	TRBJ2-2	CASSDRGGDTGELFF
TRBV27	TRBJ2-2	CASSFGRARTGELFF
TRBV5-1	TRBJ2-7	CASSLAAGVSHEQYF
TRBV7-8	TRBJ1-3	CASSFAGQDSGNTIYF
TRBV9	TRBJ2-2	CASSGRAASGRNTGELFF
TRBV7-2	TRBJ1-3	CASSAPPGNTIYF
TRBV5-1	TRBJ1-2	CASSLSGGLIYGYTF
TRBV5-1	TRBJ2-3	CASSLEGARADTQYF
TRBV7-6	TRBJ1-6	CASSSGPSSYNSPLHF
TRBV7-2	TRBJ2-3	CASSLGRRGDTQYF
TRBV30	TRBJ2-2	CAWSGAGELFF
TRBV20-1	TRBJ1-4	CSARDPGQGSNEKLFF
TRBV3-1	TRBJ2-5	CASSQVARDSFQETQYF
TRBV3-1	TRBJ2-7	CASSQRAETYEQYF
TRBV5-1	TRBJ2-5	CASSLDTGQETQYF
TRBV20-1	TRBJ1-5	CSARVERRNQPQHF
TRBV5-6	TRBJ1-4	CASSRAVPDNYNEKLFF
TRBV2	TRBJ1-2	CASRGGRQGYTF
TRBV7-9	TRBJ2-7	CASSGTRDLAEQYF
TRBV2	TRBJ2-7	CASSETDRVYEQYF
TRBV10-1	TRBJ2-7	CASSESTGTHYEQYF
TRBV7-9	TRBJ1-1	CASSLVGGGPNTEAFF
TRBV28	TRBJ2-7	CASSPTSGRPSKQYF
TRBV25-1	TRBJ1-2	CASSELEGRGYTF